This is a list of T cell receptor beta chains from one sample in a study of blood T cell repertoires in COVID-19. Clones were sequenced by immunoSEQ multiplex PCR, and TCRdb holds only the in-frame ones, with some missing. The repertoire includes under 250,000 clones, around 82% of them detected once, and 3% to 3.5% sits in the top ten. The sample consisted of peripheral blood. The receptors were sampled from a woman younger than 45 who had recovered from COVID-19. The CDR3 runs from the conserved cysteine through the conserved F or W. Each record gives: CDR3 length, V gene, clone size, J gene, D gene, CDR3 protein, CDR3 DNA. The D gene is left open where the match is weak. Clone size is stated in some rows and not others, as once, few, many or a class when expanded.

length: 13; V: TRBV7-2; size: once; J: TRBJ1-4; D: NA; CDR3: CASSSQIDRLVFF; DNA: TGTGCCAGCAGCTCACAAATTGACAGATTGGTGTTTTTT
length: 13; V: TRBV27; size: NA; J: TRBJ2-7; D: TRBD2; CDR3: CASTGGSSYEQYF; DNA: TGTGCCAGCACCGGCGGGAGCTCCTACGAGCAGTACTTC
length: 17; V: TRBV19; size: NA; J: TRBJ2-1; D: TRBD1; CDR3: CASNDLKGQGNLNEQFF; DNA: TGTGCCAGTAATGACCTAAAGGGACAGGGAAATTTGAATGAGCAGTTCTTC
length: 16; V: TRBV7-3; size: NA; J: TRBJ2-3; D: TRBD2; CDR3: CASSPGTSGGTDTQYF; DNA: TGTGCCAGCAGCCCCGGGACTAGCGGGGGCACAGATACGCAGTATTTT
length: 16; V: TRBV18; size: NA; J: TRBJ2-7; D: NA; CDR3: CASSPPRGSAVYEQYF; DNA: TGTGCCAGCTCACCACCCCGGGGTTCCGCAGTTTACGAGCAGTACTTC
length: 14; V: TRBV7-9; size: few; J: TRBJ1-1; D: NA; CDR3: CASMGLLLNTEAFF; DNA: TGTGCCAGCATGGGACTGCTCTTAAACACTGAAGCTTTCTTT
length: 15; V: TRBV6-5; size: NA; J: TRBJ1-4; D: NA; CDR3: CASRGRHAINEKLFF; DNA: TGTGCCAGCAGGGGGCGTCACGCCATTAATGAAAAACTGTTTTTT
length: 15; V: TRBV5-6; size: NA; J: TRBJ2-3; D: TRBD2; CDR3: CASSWTSGSTDTQYF; DNA: TGTGCCAGCAGTTGGACTAGCGGAAGCACAGATACGCAGTATTTT
length: 15; V: TRBV5-4; size: once; J: TRBJ1-5; D: TRBD1; CDR3: CASSLFPGQGKPQHF; DNA: TGTGCCAGCAGCTTGTTCCCGGGACAGGGGAAGCCCCAGCATTTT
length: 14; V: TRBV5-1; size: NA; J: TRBJ2-7; D: NA; CDR3: CASSLGQLTYEQYF; DNA: TGCGCCAGCAGCTTGGGCCAGTTGACCTACGAGCAGTACTTC
length: 14; V: TRBV9; size: NA; J: TRBJ2-2; D: NA; CDR3: CASSEDSNTGELFF; DNA: TGTGCCAGCAGCGAGGACAGTAACACCGGGGAGCTGTTTTTT
length: 13; V: TRBV29-1; size: few; J: TRBJ2-7; D: NA; CDR3: CSVDGSGSYEQYF; DNA: TGCAGCGTCGACGGTAGCGGCTCTTACGAGCAGTACTTC
length: 13; V: TRBV18; size: once; J: TRBJ1-2; D: NA; CDR3: CASSRAPPDGYTF; DNA: TGTGCCAGCTCACGGGCTCCTCCGGATGGCTACACCTTC
length: 15; V: TRBV7-3; size: NA; J: TRBJ2-1; D: NA; CDR3: CASSLGGISVGEQFF; DNA: TGTGCCAGCAGCTTAGGCGGGATTTCCGTCGGTGAGCAGTTCTTC
length: 11; V: TRBV5-4; size: NA; J: TRBJ2-1; D: NA; CDR3: CASSFTDEQFF; DNA: TGTGCCAGCAGCTTCACGGATGAGCAGTTCTTC
length: 15; V: TRBV4-2; size: NA; J: TRBJ1-2; D: NA; CDR3: CASSQGDRPNYGYTF; DNA: TGTGCCAGCAGCCAAGGCGACAGGCCTAACTATGGCTACACCTTC
length: 15; V: TRBV9; size: NA; J: TRBJ2-1; D: TRBD2; CDR3: CASSPGLAPLNEQFF; DNA: TGTGCCAGCAGCCCCGGACTAGCCCCCCTGAATGAGCAGTTCTTC
length: 18; V: TRBV5-1; size: NA; J: TRBJ2-1; D: TRBD2; CDR3: CASSLGAGAAGLGNEQFF; DNA: TGCGCCAGCAGCTTGGGAGCGGGAGCGGCTGGGCTGGGCAATGAGCAGTTCTTC
length: 17; V: TRBV28; size: NA; J: TRBJ2-7; D: NA; CDR3: CASSLPPDRTSYYEQYF; DNA: TGTGCCAGCAGTTTACCCCCGGACAGAACAAGCTACTACGAGCAGTACTTC
length: 15; V: TRBV4-2; size: NA; J: TRBJ2-1; D: TRBD2; CDR3: CASSQGLAGNNEQFF; DNA: TGTGCCAGCAGCCAAGGACTAGCGGGAAACAATGAGCAGTTCTTC
length: 16; V: TRBV7-2; size: NA; J: TRBJ1-6; D: TRBD1; CDR3: CASSLPGTGTGSPLHF; DNA: TGTGCCAGCAGCCTCCCCGGGACAGGGACGGGGTCACCCCTCCACTTT
length: 14; V: TRBV6-5; size: NA; J: TRBJ2-7; D: NA; CDR3: CASSDLSRGWEQYF; DNA: TGTGCCAGCAGCGACCTTAGCAGGGGATGGGAGCAGTACTTC
length: 14; V: TRBV27; size: NA; J: TRBJ2-3; D: NA; CDR3: CASSLGPSQDTQYF; DNA: TGTGCCAGCAGTTTGGGGCCAAGTCAAGATACGCAGTATTTT
length: 14; V: TRBV9; size: once; J: TRBJ2-7; D: TRBD2; CDR3: CASSPGGSSYEQYF; DNA: TGTGCCAGCAGCCCGGGGGGGAGCTCCTACGAGCAGTACTTC
length: 15; V: TRBV6-6; size: few; J: TRBJ2-7; D: NA; CDR3: CASSYERPTIYEQYF; DNA: TGTGCCAGCAGTTACGAGCGGCCTACTATCTACGAGCAGTACTTC
length: 16; V: TRBV9; size: NA; J: TRBJ2-3; D: TRBD2; CDR3: CASSVGAGVSTDTQYF; DNA: TGTGCCAGCAGCGTAGGAGCGGGGGTTAGCACAGATACGCAGTATTTT
length: 14; V: TRBV2; size: NA; J: TRBJ2-7; D: NA; CDR3: CATSVTGGSYEQYF; DNA: TGTGCCACCTCCGTTACAGGCGGTTCCTACGAGCAGTACTTC
length: 15; V: TRBV5-1; size: NA; J: TRBJ2-1; D: TRBD2; CDR3: CASSPGLAGVNEQFF; DNA: TGCGCCAGCAGCCCGGGACTAGCGGGAGTAAATGAACAGTTCTTC
length: 15; V: TRBV7-9; size: NA; J: TRBJ1-4; D: NA; CDR3: CASILNRRGNEKLFF; DNA: TGTGCCAGCATCTTAAACCGCAGGGGTAATGAAAAACTGTTTTTT
length: 12; V: TRBV19; size: few; J: TRBJ1-1; D: NA; CDR3: CASSIDRGWAFF; DNA: TGTGCCAGTAGTATAGACAGGGGTTGGGCTTTCTTT
length: 12; V: TRBV6-5; size: NA; J: TRBJ1-2; D: NA; CDR3: CASSREGGGYTF; DNA: TGTGCCAGCAGTCGGGAGGGGGGGGGCTACACCTTC
length: 15; V: TRBV28; size: once; J: TRBJ1-3; D: TRBD1; CDR3: CASSPTGSPGNTIYF; DNA: TGTGCCAGCAGTCCGACAGGGTCGCCCGGAAACACCATATATTTT
length: 14; V: TRBV7-9; size: few; J: TRBJ2-3; D: NA; CDR3: CASSLFLLTDTQYF; DNA: TGTGCCAGCAGCTTGTTTCTACTCACAGATACGCAGTATTTT
length: 13; V: TRBV7-3; size: NA; J: TRBJ2-1; D: TRBD1; CDR3: CASSIDRGRGQFF; DNA: TGTGCCAGCAGCATCGACAGGGGAAGAGGGCAGTTCTTC
length: 15; V: TRBV10-3; size: NA; J: TRBJ2-7; D: TRBD1; CDR3: CAISAPGQGLNEQYF; DNA: TGTGCCATCAGTGCACCGGGACAGGGGTTGAACGAGCAGTACTTC
length: 16; V: TRBV5-1; size: once; J: TRBJ2-3; D: NA; CDR3: CASSWAGREKLDTQYF; DNA: TGCGCCAGCAGCTGGGCGGGACGGGAGAAGCTCGATACGCAGTATTTT
length: 15; V: TRBV18; size: NA; J: TRBJ2-7; D: TRBD2; CDR3: CASSGRLAGSYEQYF; DNA: TGTGCCAGCTCAGGAAGACTAGCGGGGTCCTACGAGCAGTACTTC
length: 18; V: TRBV4-1; size: NA; J: TRBJ2-7; D: TRBD2; CDR3: CASSQETGLAGINYEQYF; DNA: TGCGCCAGCAGCCAAGAGACGGGACTAGCGGGAATAAACTACGAGCAGTACTTC